The 17 T cell receptor beta chains given below trace back to one sample, sequenced in a study of control samples from healthy donors and cancer patients. Sequencing used immunoSEQ multiplex PCR; TCRdb keeps in-frame clones, though not all of them. This table holds about 65,000 clones, 90% found once. Sequencing input: PBMCs. These TCRs come from a woman in her forties or fifties with colorectal cancer.

The chain is built from TRBV19 and TRBJ1-4; TRBD1 is a possible D gene (5 bases). V was cut by 2 bases and J by 0 bases, with 19 bases left in between. Germline V gene lookup returns CDR1 LNHDA and CDR2 SQIVND (reference sequence). The CDR3 has 19 amino acids. The CDR3 region has the DNA TGTGCCAGTAGTATAAGGGAGGGGACTTTAAAAGCAACTAATGAAAAACTGTTTTTT. As protein: CASSIREGTLKATNEKLFF.

This chain connects TRBV20-1 to TRBJ1-2, with unresolved D. CDR3 size: 13 residues. Trimming shortened V by 3 bases and J by 8 bases, and 16 bases separated the two germline ends. Germline loops: CDR1 DFQATT, CDR2 SNEGSKA (reference sequence). CDR3 in amino acids: CSASRGSMGGYTF. The CDR3 nucleotides are TGCAGTGCTAGTCGGGGTTCTATGGGGGGCTACACCTTC.

The rearrangement uses TRBV12-3 or TRBV12-4 and TRBJ2-3; unclear D gene. Trimming cost V 1 base and J 3 bases, with 5 bases left between them. This CDR3 spans 13 amino acids. In DNA form, the CDR3 reads TGTGCCAGCAGTTTAGACCCAACAGATACGCAGTATTTT. As protein: CASSLDPTDTQYF.

CDR3 sequence reads: CASSLQGGETQYF. The CDR3 nucleotides are TGTGCCAGCAGCTTGCAGGGCGGGGAGACCCAGTACTTC. The chain joins TRBV5-6 to TRBJ2-5, with D possibly being TRBD1 or TRBD2 (5 bases each). Germline CDR1 is SGHDT and CDR2 is YYEEEE. The CDR3 runs to 13 residues. V was trimmed by 1 base and J by 5 bases, leaving 9 bases between them.

The chain carries TRBV5-8 and TRBJ2-5, with 8 bases aligning to TRBD2. This CDR3 contains 14 residues. J lost 5 bases, V lost 0 bases, and 3 bases had no gene match. Germline values: CDR1 SGHTS, CDR2 YDEGEE. The CDR3 protein is CASSLAGGVETQYF. DNA of the CDR3: TGTGCCAGCAGCTTGGCGGGAGGGGTCGAGACCCAGTACTTC.

This clone was picked up a small number of times. The rearrangement links TRBV9 to TRBJ1-4; 7 positions match TRBD1. Germline V gene lookup returns CDR1 SGDLS and CDR2 YYNGEE. CDR3 length: 14 amino acids. Trimming cost V 6 bases and J 2 bases; bases outside gene matches: 4. The CDR3 protein is CASNRGQTNEKLFF. CDR3 DNA sequence: TGTGCCAGCAACCGGGGACAGACTAATGAAAAACTGTTTTTT.

J is TRBJ2-7 and V is TRBV19; D may be TRBD2 (5 bases). The CDR3 runs to 15 residues. V lost 3 bases, J lost 3 bases, and 15 bases lay in between. Per the germline V gene, CDR1 is LNHDA and CDR2 is SQIVND (reference sequence). For the CDR3, the DNA is TGTGCCAGTAGTATTGTTGTGGCGGAGGTCTACGAGCAGTACTTC. As protein: CASSIVVAEVYEQYF.

The chain links TRBV2 to TRBJ2-2; 7 bases match TRBD1. Germline CDR1 SNHLY, CDR2 FYNNEI. The CDR3 covers 16 residues. With 3 bases clipped from V and 0 bases from J, the junction kept 4 bases outside the gene matches. CDR3 region: CASSEGQITNTGELFF. The CDR3 bases are TGTGCCAGCAGTGAGGGACAGATTACGAACACCGGGGAGCTGTTTTTT.

The J gene is TRBJ1-6, the V gene TRBV30; a possible D gene is TRBD1 (5 bases). The V end lost 0 bases, the J end lost 9 bases, and 15 bases lay between the germline ends. CDR3 length equals 15 residues. The germline V gene encodes CDR1 GTSNPN and CDR2 SVGIG (reference sequence). The CDR3 DNA sequence: TGTGCCTGGAGTGTACCGCGGGACTCGGCTTCACCCCTCCACTTT. The encoded protein is CAWSVPRDSASPLHF.

CDR3 coding DNA: TGTGCCAGCAGAAGGGGGTTGGACTATGGCTACACCTTC. As protein: CASRRGLDYGYTF. The V call is TRBV6-5, the J call TRBJ1-2; weak D call: TRBD1 (6 bases). V was pared by 6 bases and J by 3 bases, with 11 bases between. This CDR3 region has 13 residues. Per the germline V gene, CDR1 is MNHEY and CDR2 is SVGAGI.

This clone has just one count. This rearrangement joins TRBV6-5 to TRBJ2-7; no definite D call. Germline assignment: CDR1 MNHEY and CDR2 SVGAGI. CDR3 size: 13 residues. V lost 2 bases and J lost 3, with 8 bases in between. CDR3 sequence (DNA): TGTGCCAGCAGTTACGCCCCCAACTACGAGCAGTACTTC. This gives the protein CASSYAPNYEQYF.

The V and J genes are TRBV7-8 and TRBJ2-1; the D gene is possibly TRBD2 (5 bases). From germline, CDR1 is SGHVS and CDR2 FQNEAQ. The V and J ends lost 4 bases and 7 bases respectively, with 8 bases between them. CDR3 length equals 12 residues. CDR3: CASSSRENEQFF. In nucleotides, the CDR3 is TGTGCCAGCAGCTCTAGGGAGAATGAGCAGTTCTTC.

V and J are TRBV3-1 (or the pseudogene TRBV3-2) and TRBJ1-3, with D possibly matching TRBD1 (5 bases). Germline CDR1 LGHDT, CDR2 YNNKEL (reference sequence). V gave up 2 bases and J gave up 7 bases, with 12 bases separating them. CDR3 size: 14 residues. The CDR3 sequence: CASSQNRDSNTIYF. Written as DNA, the CDR3 is TGTGCCAGCAGCCAAAATCGCGACAGCAACACCATATATTTT.

V is TRBV19 and J is TRBJ1-3; no clear D gene. The CDR3 covers 16 residues. V was shortened by 5 bases and J by 0 bases, with 14 bases between the two germline ends. The germline V gene encodes CDR1 LNHDA and CDR2 SQIVND (reference sequence). The CDR3 sequence is CASSANTGISGNTIYF. CDR3 bases: TGTGCCAGTAGTGCTAATACCGGGATCTCTGGAAACACCATATATTTT.

The V and J genes are TRBV7-9 and TRBJ2-7; D tentatively fits TRBD1 or TRBD2 (5 bases each). With 2 bases removed from V and 7 bases from J, the gap between germline ends came to 21 bases. Germline V gene data show CDR1 as SEHNR and CDR2 as FQNEAQ (reference sequence). The CDR3 is made up of 16 amino acids. CDR3 bases: TGTGCCAGCAGCTTATTACGTGGGGACCTTCCGTGGGAGCAGTACTTC. It specifies CASSLLRGDLPWEQYF.

This clone showed up just once. The chain has TRBV2 and TRBJ1-4; 9 bases are a match to TRBD1. Trimming at V came to 6 bases and at J to 2 bases, leaving 4 bases not matched to a gene. CDR1 is SNHLY and CDR2 is FYNNEI in the germline V gene. The CDR3 has 15 amino acids. Here the CDR3 reads CASRKDRGTNEKLFF. As DNA, the CDR3 is TGTGCCAGCAGGAAGGACAGGGGTACTAATGAAAAACTGTTTTTT.

The J gene is TRBJ1-3, the V gene TRBV29-1; D ambiguous. Trimming cost V 4 bases and J 0 bases, with 22 bases left between them. Germline V gene sequence: CDR1 SQVTM, CDR2 ANQGSEA. The CDR3 loop spans 18 amino acids. The CDR3 here is CSVANRTQRKDSGNTIYF. The DNA for the CDR3 is TGCAGCGTTGCCAATAGAACCCAAAGAAAAGACTCTGGAAACACCATATATTTT.